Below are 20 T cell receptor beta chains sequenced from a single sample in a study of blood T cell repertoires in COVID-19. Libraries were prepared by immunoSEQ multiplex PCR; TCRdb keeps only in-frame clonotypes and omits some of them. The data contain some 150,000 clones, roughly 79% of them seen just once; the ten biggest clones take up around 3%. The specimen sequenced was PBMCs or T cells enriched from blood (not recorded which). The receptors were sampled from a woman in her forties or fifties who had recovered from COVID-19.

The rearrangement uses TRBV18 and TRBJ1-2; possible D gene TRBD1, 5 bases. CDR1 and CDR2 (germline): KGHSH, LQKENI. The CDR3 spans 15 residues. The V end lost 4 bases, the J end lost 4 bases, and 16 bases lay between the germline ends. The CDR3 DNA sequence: TGTGCCAGCTCACAACAAGGGGCGGAAATCTATGGCTACACCTTC. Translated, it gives CASSQQGAEIYGYTF.

CDR3 sequence: CASSPRPGQRNTEAFF. The CDR3 nucleotides are TGTGCCAGCAGCCCACGACCGGGACAGAGAAACACTGAAGCTTTCTTT. The chain is built from TRBV7-6 and TRBJ1-1, with 7 nucleotides matching TRBD1. The V segment lost 5 bases and the J segment 2 bases; nucleotides outside the gene matches: 11. Germline CDR1 SGHVS, CDR2 FNYEAQ. The CDR3 extends over 16 amino acids.

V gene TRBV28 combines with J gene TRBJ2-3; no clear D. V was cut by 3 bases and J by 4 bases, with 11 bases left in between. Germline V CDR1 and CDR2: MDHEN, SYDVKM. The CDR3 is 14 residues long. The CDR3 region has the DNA TGTGCCAGCAGTTTTAGTGTGGTTTCAGATACGCAGTATTTT. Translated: CASSFSVVSDTQYF. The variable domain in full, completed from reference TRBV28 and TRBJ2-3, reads DVKVTQSSRYLVKRTGEKVFLECVQDMDHENMFWYRQDPGLGLRLIYFSYDVKMKEKGDIPEGYSVSREKKERFSLILESASTNQTSMYLCASSFSVVSDTQYFGPGTRLTVL.

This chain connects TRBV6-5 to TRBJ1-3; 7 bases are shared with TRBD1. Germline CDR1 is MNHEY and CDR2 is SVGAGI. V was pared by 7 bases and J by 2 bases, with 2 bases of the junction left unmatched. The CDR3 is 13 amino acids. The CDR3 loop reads CASNTGAGNTIYF. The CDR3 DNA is TGTGCCAGCAATACAGGGGCTGGAAACACCATATATTTT.

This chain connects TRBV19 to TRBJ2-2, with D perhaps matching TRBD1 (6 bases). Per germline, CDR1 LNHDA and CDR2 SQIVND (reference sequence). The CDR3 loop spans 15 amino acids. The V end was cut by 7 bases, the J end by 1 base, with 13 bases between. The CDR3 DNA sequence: TGTGCCAGTACCCTCACAGGGTTGAACACCGGGGAGCTGTTTTTT. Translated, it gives CASTLTGLNTGELFF.

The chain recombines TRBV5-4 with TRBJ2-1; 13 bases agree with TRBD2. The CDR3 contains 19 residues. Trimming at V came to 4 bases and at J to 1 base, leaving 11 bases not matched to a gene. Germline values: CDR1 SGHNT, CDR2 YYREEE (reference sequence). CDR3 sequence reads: CASSPKPLAGGDSYNEQFF. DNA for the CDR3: TGTGCCAGCAGCCCCAAACCACTAGCGGGAGGGGATTCCTACAATGAGCAGTTCTTC.

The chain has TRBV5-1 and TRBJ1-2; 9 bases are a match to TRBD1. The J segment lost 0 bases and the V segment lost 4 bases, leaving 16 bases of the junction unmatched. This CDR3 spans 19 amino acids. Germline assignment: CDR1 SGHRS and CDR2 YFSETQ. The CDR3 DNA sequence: TGCGCCAGCAGCCCCAGGCACCCGGGACAGGGATTAGCTAACTATGGCTACACCTTC. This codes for CASSPRHPGQGLANYGYTF.

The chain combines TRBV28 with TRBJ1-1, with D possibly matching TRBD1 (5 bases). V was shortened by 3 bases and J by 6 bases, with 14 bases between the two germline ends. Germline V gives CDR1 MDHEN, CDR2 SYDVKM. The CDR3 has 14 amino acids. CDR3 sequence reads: CASSLQGGYAEAFF. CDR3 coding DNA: TGTGCCAGCAGTTTGCAGGGTGGGTACGCTGAAGCTTTCTTT.

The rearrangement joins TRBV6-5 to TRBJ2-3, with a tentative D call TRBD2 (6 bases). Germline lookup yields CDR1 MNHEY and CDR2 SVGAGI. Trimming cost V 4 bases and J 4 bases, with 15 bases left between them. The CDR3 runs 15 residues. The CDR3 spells CASSLGDSLPDTQYF. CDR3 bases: TGTGCCAGCAGTTTGGGGGACTCCCTACCAGATACGCAGTATTTT.

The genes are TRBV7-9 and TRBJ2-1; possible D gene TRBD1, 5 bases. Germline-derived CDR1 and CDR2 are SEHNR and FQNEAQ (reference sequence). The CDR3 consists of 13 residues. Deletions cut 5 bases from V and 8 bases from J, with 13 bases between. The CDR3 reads CASSPGPVDEQFF. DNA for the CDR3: TGTGCCAGCAGCCCAGGGCCCGTCGATGAGCAGTTCTTC.

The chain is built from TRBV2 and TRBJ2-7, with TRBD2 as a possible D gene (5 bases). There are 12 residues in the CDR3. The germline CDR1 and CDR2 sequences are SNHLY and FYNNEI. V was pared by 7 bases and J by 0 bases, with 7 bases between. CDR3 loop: CASTGSSYEQYF. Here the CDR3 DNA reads TGTGCCAGCACGGGGAGCTCCTACGAGCAGTACTTC.

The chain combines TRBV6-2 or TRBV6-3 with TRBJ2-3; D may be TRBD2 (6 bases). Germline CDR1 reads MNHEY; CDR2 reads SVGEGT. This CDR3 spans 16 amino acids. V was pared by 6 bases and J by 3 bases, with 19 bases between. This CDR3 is CASSSPWVGRTDTQYF. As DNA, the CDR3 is TGTGCCAGCAGCTCCCCCTGGGTAGGGAGGACAGATACGCAGTATTTT.

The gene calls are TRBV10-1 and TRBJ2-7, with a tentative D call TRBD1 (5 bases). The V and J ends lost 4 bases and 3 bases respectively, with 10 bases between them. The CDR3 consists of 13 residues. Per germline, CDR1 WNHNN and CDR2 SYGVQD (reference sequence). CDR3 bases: TGCGCCAGCAGTGGGGCCAGGGTCTACGAGCAGTACTTC. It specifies CASSGARVYEQYF.

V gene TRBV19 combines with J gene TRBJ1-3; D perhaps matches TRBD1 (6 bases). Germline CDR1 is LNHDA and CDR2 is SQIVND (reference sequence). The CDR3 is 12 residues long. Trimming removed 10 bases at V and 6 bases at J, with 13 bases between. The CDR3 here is CATSRDTNTIYF. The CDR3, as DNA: TGTGCCACCTCCCGGGACACAAACACCATATATTTT.

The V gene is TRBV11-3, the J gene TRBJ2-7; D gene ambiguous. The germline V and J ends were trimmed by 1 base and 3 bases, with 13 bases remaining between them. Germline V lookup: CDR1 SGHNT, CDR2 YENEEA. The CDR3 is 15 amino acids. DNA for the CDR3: TGTGCCAGCAGCTTAGGTGGGTGGAGCAACTACGAGCAGTACTTC. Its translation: CASSLGGWSNYEQYF.

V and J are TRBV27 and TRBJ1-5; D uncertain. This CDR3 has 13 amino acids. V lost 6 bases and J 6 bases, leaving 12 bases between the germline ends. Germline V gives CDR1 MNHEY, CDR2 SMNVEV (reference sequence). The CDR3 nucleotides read TGTGCCAGCAGAGGCGGAGGAGGTCAGCCCCAGCATTTT. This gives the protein CASRGGGGQPQHF.

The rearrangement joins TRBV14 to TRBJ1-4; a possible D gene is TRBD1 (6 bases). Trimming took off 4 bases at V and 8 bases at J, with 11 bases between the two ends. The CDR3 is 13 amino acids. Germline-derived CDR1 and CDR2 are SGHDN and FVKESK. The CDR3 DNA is TGTGCCAGCAGCCCCAGACAGGCCGAAAAACTGTTTTTT. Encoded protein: CASSPRQAEKLFF. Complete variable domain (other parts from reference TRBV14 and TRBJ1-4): EAGVTQFPSHSVIEKGQTVTLRCDPISGHDNLYWYRRVMGKEIKFLLHFVKESKQDESGMPNNRFLAERTGGTYSTLKVQPAELEDSGVYFCASSPRQAEKLFFGSGTQLSVL.

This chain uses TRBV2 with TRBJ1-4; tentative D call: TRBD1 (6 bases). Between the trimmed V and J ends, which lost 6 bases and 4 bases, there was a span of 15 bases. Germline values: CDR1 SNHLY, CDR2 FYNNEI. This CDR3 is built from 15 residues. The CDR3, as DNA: TGTGCCAGCAGGAACCGGGACACTCTTAATGAAAAACTGTTTTTT. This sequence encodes CASRNRDTLNEKLFF.

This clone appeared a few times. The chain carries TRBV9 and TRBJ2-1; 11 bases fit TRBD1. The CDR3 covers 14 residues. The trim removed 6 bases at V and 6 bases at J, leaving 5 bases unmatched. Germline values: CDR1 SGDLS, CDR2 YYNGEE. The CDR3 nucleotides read TGTGCCAGCACCCCCGGGACAGGGGGCAATGAGCAGTTCTTC. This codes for CASTPGTGGNEQFF.

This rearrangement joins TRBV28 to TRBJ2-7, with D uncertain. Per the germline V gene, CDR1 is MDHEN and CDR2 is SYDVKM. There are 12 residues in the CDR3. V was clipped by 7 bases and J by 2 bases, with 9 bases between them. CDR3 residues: CASNATPYEQYF. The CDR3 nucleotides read TGTGCCAGCAATGCGACACCCTACGAGCAGTACTTC.